These 28 T cell receptor beta chains share one sample of origin, sequenced in a study of CD8 T cells in ankylosing spondylitis. Study observations and caveats: Fewer than 10 highly homologous variants formed a TCR beta motif that appeared characteristic of ankylosing spondylitis blood.

No cognate antigen is known for these TCRs. TCRdb reanalysed the 5' RACE reads using MiXCR and keeps one entry per CDR3 protein. The table shows roughly 700,000 distinct CDR3 sequences, with 19% occurring only once. Input material: blood, either unsorted or a sorted T cell fraction (not recorded which). These receptors were obtained from a male donor with ankylosing spondylitis.

This clonotype was seen a few times. The chain links TRBV15 to TRBJ2-3, with 8 nucleotides matching TRBD2. From germline, CDR1 is LNHNV and CDR2 YYDKDF (reference sequence). The CDR3 covers 16 residues. Trimming took 3 bases from V and 6 from J; bases not matched to a gene: 11. In DNA, the CDR3 is TGTGCCACCAGCAGCCCTACTAGCGGTGTTGGTGATACGCAGTATTTT. It codes for CATSSPTSGVGDTQYF.

The genes are TRBV7-9 and TRBJ2-6; the D gene is possibly TRBD2 (5 bases). Trimming pared 3 bases from V and 3 bases from J, leaving 12 bases between. The CDR3 is 16 amino acids. Looked up from germline, CDR1 is SEHNR and CDR2 is FQNEAQ (reference sequence). This chain's CDR3 is CASSFEPGIGANVLTF. The CDR3 DNA reads TGTGCCAGCAGCTTTGAACCCGGGATTGGGGCCAACGTCCTGACTTTC. Supplemented by reference TRBV7-9 and TRBJ2-6, the full variable domain reads DTGVSQNPRHKITKRGQNVTFRCDPISEHNRLYWYRQTLGQGPEFLTYFQNEAQLEKSRLLSDRFSAERPKGSFSTLEIQRTEQGDSAMYLCASSFEPGIGANVLTFGAGSRLTVL.

This clonotype was seen a few times. This rearrangement joins TRBV29-1 to TRBJ2-3; TRBD1 matches 7 bases. This CDR3 is built from 15 residues. The V gene's germline CDR1 is SQVTM and CDR2 ANQGSEA. Trimming removed 3 bases from V and 0 bases from J; junction bases left unmatched: 6. The CDR3 DNA follows: TGCAGCGTTGAGGGGACAGAGAAAAGCACAGATACGCAGTATTTT. This encodes CSVEGTEKSTDTQYF.

V is TRBV12-3 or TRBV12-4 and J is TRBJ2-3, with 7 bases that match TRBD1. The CDR3 is 15 amino acids. Trimming took 5 bases from V and 3 from J; bases not matched to a gene: 8. CDR3 sequence reads: CASSLATGVTDTQYF. The CDR3 DNA reads as TGTGCCAGCAGTCTGGCCACAGGGGTGACAGATACGCAGTATTTT.

CDR3 residues: CASSQEVGERSYEQYF. CDR3 sequence (DNA): TGCGCCAGCAGCCAAGAAGTCGGTGAGAGGTCCTACGAGCAGTACTTC. This chain uses TRBV4-1 with TRBJ2-7; no reliable D call. Germline V gene data show CDR1 as MGHRA and CDR2 as YSYEKL. The CDR3 totals 16 residues. V was trimmed by 0 bases and J by 1 base, leaving 13 bases between them.

This clonotype was recorded a few times. V is TRBV15 and J is TRBJ1-3, with TRBD1 matching over 10 bases. CDR1 and CDR2 (germline): LNHNV, YYDKDF (reference sequence). The CDR3 has 17 amino acids. J gave up 4 bases and V 1 base, and 7 bases lay outside the gene matches. Here the CDR3 DNA reads TGTGCCACCAGCAGAGGTTGGGGGACAGGGGAAGGAAACACCATATATTTT. Its translation: CATSRGWGTGEGNTIYF.

The sample holds a few counts of this clonotype. The chain recombines TRBV7-2 with TRBJ1-2; tentative D call: TRBD1 (6 bases). The CDR3 sequence is 14 residues long. V was cut by 5 bases and J by 7 bases, with 17 bases left in between. CDR1 is SGHTA, CDR2 FQGNSA, per germline. The CDR3 DNA follows: TGTGCCAGCAGCCCCTCGACGGGGGCAGCTGGCTACACCTTC. This translates into CASSPSTGAAGYTF.

This clonotype was seen repeatedly, ten times or more. The V gene is TRBV3-1, the J gene TRBJ1-1; D remains ambiguous. Germline V gives CDR1 LGHDT, CDR2 YNNKEL (reference sequence). V was clipped by 0 bases and J by 11 bases, with 7 bases between them. This CDR3 has 11 residues. The CDR3, as DNA: TGTGCCAGCAGCCAAGACCGGAGGGCTTTCTTT. Translation: CASSQDRRAFF. Full variable domain (missing parts from reference TRBV3-1 and TRBJ1-1): DTAVSQTPKYLVTQMGNDKSIKCEQNLGHDTMYWYKQDSKKFLKIMFSYNNKELIINETVPNRFSPKSPDKAHLNLHINSLELGDSAVYFCASSQDRRAFFGQGTRLTVV.

V and J are TRBV14 and TRBJ2-7, with 9 bases fitting TRBD1. CDR1 and CDR2 from the germline V gene are SGHDN and FVKESK. V lost 6 bases to trimming and J lost 3 bases; unmatched junction nucleotides: 15. This CDR3 region has 17 residues. This CDR3 is CASSTSLSWGQGYEQYF. Written as DNA, the CDR3 is TGTGCCAGCAGTACCTCACTCTCGTGGGGACAGGGCTACGAGCAGTACTTC.

This clonotype was observed a handful of times. This chain links TRBV9 with TRBJ1-1, with D possibly matching TRBD1 (5 bases). Trimming left V 0 bases short and J 0 bases short, with 9 bases between. Germline V gives CDR1 SGDLS, CDR2 YYNGEE. The CDR3 covers 15 residues. The CDR3 protein is CASSVGGIMNTEAFF. The CDR3 DNA sequence: TGTGCCAGCAGCGTAGGGGGGATCATGAACACTGAAGCTTTCTTT.

This clonotype turned up a few times. This chain connects TRBV7-2 to TRBJ1-3; 8 positions agree with TRBD1. The CDR3 spans 16 residues. The J segment lost 10 bases and the V segment lost 1 base, leaving 12 bases of the junction unmatched. Germline V gene lookup returns CDR1 SGHTA and CDR2 FQGNSA. CDR3 sequence: CASSLGWTGPTGTIYF. The CDR3, as DNA: TGTGCCAGCAGCTTAGGATGGACAGGGCCAACCGGGACCATATATTTT.

The sample holds a few counts of this clonotype. This chain connects TRBV20-1 to TRBJ2-1; TRBD2 aligns across 14 bases. V lost 0 bases to trimming and J lost 4 bases; unmatched junction nucleotides: 5. The V gene's germline CDR1 is DFQATT and CDR2 SNEGSKA (reference sequence). The CDR3 runs to 17 residues. The CDR3 DNA reads as TGCAGTGCTAGAGATAAGACTAGCGGGGGGGATTACAATGAGCAGTTCTTC. Its translation is CSARDKTSGGDYNEQFF.

J is TRBJ1-1 and V is TRBV5-1; D gene unclear. The CDR3 is made up of 12 amino acids. V lost 0 bases, J lost 9 bases, and 9 bases lay in between. Germline V gene data show CDR1 as SGHRS and CDR2 as YFSETQ. The CDR3 region has the DNA TGCGCCAGCAGCTTGGTTGGCAGGAAAGCTTTCTTT. This codes for CASSLVGRKAFF.

There are a few counts of this clonotype. The V gene is TRBV7-9, the J gene TRBJ1-5, with D uncertain. V dropped 1 base and J dropped 8 bases, with 12 bases sitting between them. The germline V gene encodes CDR1 SEHNR and CDR2 FQNEAQ (reference sequence). The CDR3 is 14 residues long. DNA of the CDR3: TGTGCCAGCAGCTTAGGGGCCACTCAGGAGCCCCAGCATTTT. This sequence encodes CASSLGATQEPQHF.

J is TRBJ2-1 and V is TRBV12-3 or TRBV12-4, with TRBD2 matching 11 bases. There are 15 residues in the CDR3. Trimming removed 4 bases from V and 5 bases from J; junction bases left unmatched: 4. CDR3 sequence: CASSYGLAGNNEQFF. The CDR3 bases are TGTGCCAGCAGTTACGGACTAGCGGGTAACAATGAGCAGTTCTTC.

The table lists this clonotype with a few counts. The gene calls are TRBV7-2 and TRBJ2-1; D is possibly TRBD2 (5 bases). Per germline, CDR1 SGHTA and CDR2 FQGNSA. The CDR3 loop spans 16 amino acids. Trimming shortened V by 3 bases and J by 3 bases, and 15 bases separated the two germline ends. The CDR3 DNA follows: TGTGCCAGCAGCTTTTCAGCGGCCATTGACTACAATGAGCAGTTCTTC. Translating gives CASSFSAAIDYNEQFF.

This clonotype was counted a few times. V and J are TRBV5-1 and TRBJ2-5, with 7 bases lining up with TRBD2. J gave up 1 base and V 0 bases, and 6 bases lay outside the gene matches. Germline assignment: CDR1 SGHRS and CDR2 YFSETQ. This CDR3 is 16 amino acids long. The CDR3 loop reads CASSLGPGGVQETQYF. The DNA of the CDR3 is TGCGCCAGCAGCTTGGGACCGGGGGGAGTCCAAGAGACCCAGTACTTC.

This clonotype was observed at least ten times. The chain links TRBV5-1 to TRBJ2-3; weak D call: TRBD1 (5 bases). Germline assignment: CDR1 SGHRS and CDR2 YFSETQ. The CDR3 is made up of 16 amino acids. Trimming pared 0 bases from V and 4 bases from J, leaving 15 bases between. CDR3 coding DNA: TGCGCCAGCAGCTTGGGCGTCTCAGGGATCGCAGATACGCAGTATTTT. This encodes CASSLGVSGIADTQYF.

Only a few counts were recorded for this clonotype. CDR3 sequence reads: CASSQELVGSGSQTQYF. CDR3 DNA: TGCGCCAGCAGCCAAGAATTGGTGGGTTCAGGATCTCAGACCCAGTACTTC. This chain joins TRBV4-1 and TRBJ2-5; unclear D gene. Trimming removed 0 bases from V and 6 bases from J, with 20 bases in between. CDR3 length equals 17 residues. Germline CDR1 and CDR2: MGHRA and YSYEKL.

This clonotype has more than one count but fewer than ten. This chain uses TRBV6-5 with TRBJ2-1, with D perhaps matching TRBD1 or TRBD2 (6 bases each). The CDR3 covers 13 residues. Trimming pared 1 base from V and 8 bases from J, leaving 9 bases between. Germline V CDR1 and CDR2: MNHEY, SVGAGI. The CDR3 sequence is CASSYLGGHEQFF. The CDR3 DNA reads TGTGCCAGCAGTTACTTAGGGGGGCATGAGCAGTTCTTC.

About this clonotype itself: This may arise from a read error, as a much more abundant clone is one base away. The chain uses TRBV5-1 and TRBJ2-1; D assignment may be TRBD1 or TRBD2 (5 bases each). This CDR3 has 15 residues. From germline, CDR1 is SGHRS and CDR2 YFSETQ. The CDR3 is CASSSRDPSNNEQFF. The CDR3 coding sequence is TGCGCCAGCAGCTCCCGGGACCCCTCCAACAATGAGCAGTTCTTC. Drawing the rest from reference TRBV5-1 and TRBJ2-1, the complete variable domain is KAGVTQTPRYLIKTRGQQVTLSCSPISGHRSVSWYQQTPGQGLQFLFEYFSETQRNKGNFPGRFSGRQFSNSRSEMNVSTLELGDSALYLCASSSRDPSNNEQFFGPGTRLTVL.

The gene calls are TRBV5-6 and TRBJ2-5, with TRBD2 matching over 16 bases. The CDR3 loop spans 17 amino acids. CDR1 and CDR2 (germline): SGHDT, YYEEEE. V lost 4 bases and J lost 5; bases outside the gene matches: 8. Written as DNA, the CDR3 is TGTGCCAGCAGCCAACCGGGACTAGCGGGGGGGCATGAGACCCAGTACTTC. Amino acid sequence: CASSQPGLAGGHETQYF.

This clonotype was seen a few times. V usage is TRBV4-3 and J usage is TRBJ1-2, with a tentative D call TRBD1 (5 bases). There are 16 residues in the CDR3. Germline V CDR1 and CDR2: LGHNA, YSLEER. Trimming left V 0 bases short and J 3 bases short, with 14 bases between. The CDR3 is CASSQERDRTYYGYTF. The CDR3 DNA is TGCGCCAGCAGCCAAGAAAGGGACCGAACTTACTATGGCTACACCTTC.

The chain employs TRBV12-3 or TRBV12-4 and TRBJ1-1; tentatively, D is TRBD1 (6 bases). The CDR3 extends over 13 amino acids. V was pared by 8 bases and J by 7 bases, with 17 bases between. CDR3 loop: CASLGTPVGEAFF. CDR3 nucleotides: TGTGCCAGCCTAGGGACACCCGTTGGTGAAGCTTTCTTT.

This clonotype was detected a few times. J is TRBJ2-6 and V is TRBV20-1; D unclear. The germline CDR1 and CDR2 sequences are DFQATT and SNEGSKA (reference sequence). The CDR3 sequence is 16 residues long. Trimming took off 0 bases at V and 0 bases at J, with 9 bases between the two ends. CDR3 region: CSARDPGRSGANVLTF. CDR3 in DNA: TGCAGTGCTAGAGATCCAGGCCGCTCTGGGGCCAACGTCCTGACTTTC.

The chain joins TRBV28 to TRBJ1-2; 8 positions agree with TRBD1. The ends lost 8 bases at V and 6 bases at J; junction bases unmatched: 8. The CDR3 is 13 residues long. The germline V gene encodes CDR1 MDHEN and CDR2 SYDVKM. DNA for the CDR3: TGTGCCAGCGGAGGGATGGACAGGGATGGCTACACCTTC. Translated, it gives CASGGMDRDGYTF.

The genes are TRBV9 and TRBJ1-1; no clear D gene. Germline CDR1 reads SGDLS; CDR2 reads YYNGEE. The CDR3 totals 14 residues. The V and J ends lost 3 bases and 3 bases respectively, with 12 bases between them. This chain's CDR3 is CASSADGWYTEAFF. CDR3 nucleotide sequence: TGTGCCAGCAGCGCCGACGGGTGGTACACTGAAGCTTTCTTT.

This clonotype was counted a few times. The chain employs TRBV4-1 and TRBJ2-7; D remains ambiguous. Germline assignment: CDR1 MGHRA and CDR2 YSYEKL. The CDR3 contains 15 residues. The germline V and J ends were trimmed by 0 bases and 3 bases, with 12 bases remaining between them. CDR3 in amino acids: CASSQDYQLSYEQYF. The CDR3 DNA reads as TGCGCCAGCAGCCAAGACTACCAGTTAAGCTACGAGCAGTACTTC.